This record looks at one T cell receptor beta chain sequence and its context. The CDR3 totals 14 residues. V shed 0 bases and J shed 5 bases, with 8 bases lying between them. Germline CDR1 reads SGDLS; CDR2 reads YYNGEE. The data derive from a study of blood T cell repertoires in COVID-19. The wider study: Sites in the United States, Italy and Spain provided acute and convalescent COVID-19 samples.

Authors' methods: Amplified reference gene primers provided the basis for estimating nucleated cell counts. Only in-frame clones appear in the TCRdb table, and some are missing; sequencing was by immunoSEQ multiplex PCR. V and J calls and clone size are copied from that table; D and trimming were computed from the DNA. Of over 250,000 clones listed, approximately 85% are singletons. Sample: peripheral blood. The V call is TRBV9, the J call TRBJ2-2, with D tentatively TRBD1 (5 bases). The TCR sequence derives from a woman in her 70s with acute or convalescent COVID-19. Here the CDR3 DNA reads TGTGCCAGCAGCGTAGTTCAGGGTACCGGGGAGCTGTTTTTT. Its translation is CASSVVQGTGELFF.